Detailed here is one TCR beta chain. Its antigen is not known. The protocol was immunoSEQ multiplex PCR, while the TCRdb copy is restricted to in-frame clones and leaves out a portion. The table lists around 700,000 clones, approximately 74% of them singletons, with less than 2% in the top ten. The data were taken from a study of shared clonotypes between healthy human individuals. The study's findings and limits: Of the naive CD4 clonotypes, around 4.8% were shared across several donors. The study sampled only blood, and tissue repertoires likely differ. Relative to memory subsets, naive subsets generally showed larger estimated richness.

Every contributor of samples was a Caucasian grown-up residing in Nashville, Tennessee. What was sequenced was memory CD4+ T cells sorted from blood. Subset defined: CD45RA-negative fraction. This receptor was taken from a woman aged 25 to 39 in good health.

The CDR3 here is CASTRPGLGGRTQYF. The CDR3 nucleotides are TGTGCCAGCACCAGACCGGGACTAGGAGGTCGTACGCAGTATTTT. The chain employs TRBV28 and TRBJ2-3; TRBD2 matches at 8 bases. CDR1 and CDR2 (germline): MDHEN, SYDVKM. V trimming: 7 bases; J trimming: 8 bases; junction bases outside the gene matches: 14. CDR3 size: 15 residues.